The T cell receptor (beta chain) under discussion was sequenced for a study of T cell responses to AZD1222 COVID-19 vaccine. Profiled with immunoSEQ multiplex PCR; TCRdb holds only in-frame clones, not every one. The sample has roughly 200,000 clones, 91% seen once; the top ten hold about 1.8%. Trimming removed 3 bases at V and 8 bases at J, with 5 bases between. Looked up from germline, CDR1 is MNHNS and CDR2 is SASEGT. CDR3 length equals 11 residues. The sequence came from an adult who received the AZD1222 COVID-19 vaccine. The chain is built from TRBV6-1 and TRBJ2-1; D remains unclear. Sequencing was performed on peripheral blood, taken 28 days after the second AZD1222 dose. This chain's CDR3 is CASSDGYEQFF. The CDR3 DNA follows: TGTGCCAGCAGTGATGGGTATGAGCAGTTCTTC.